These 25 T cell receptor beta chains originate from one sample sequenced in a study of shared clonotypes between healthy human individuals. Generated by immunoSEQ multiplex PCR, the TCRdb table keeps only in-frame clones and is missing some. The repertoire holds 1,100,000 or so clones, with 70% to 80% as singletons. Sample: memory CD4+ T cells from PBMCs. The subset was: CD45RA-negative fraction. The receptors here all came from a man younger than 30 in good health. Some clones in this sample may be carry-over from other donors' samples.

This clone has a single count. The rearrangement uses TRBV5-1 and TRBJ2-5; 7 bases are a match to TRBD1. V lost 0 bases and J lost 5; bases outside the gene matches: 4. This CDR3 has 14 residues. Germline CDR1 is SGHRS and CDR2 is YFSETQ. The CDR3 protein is CASSLEGAMETQYF. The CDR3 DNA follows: TGCGCCAGCAGCTTGGAGGGGGCGATGGAGACCCAGTACTTC.

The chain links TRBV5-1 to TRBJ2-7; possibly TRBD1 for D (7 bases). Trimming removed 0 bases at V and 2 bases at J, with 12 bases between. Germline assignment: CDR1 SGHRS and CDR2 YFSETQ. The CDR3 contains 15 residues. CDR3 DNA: TGCGCCAGCAGCTTGGCTCAGGGGGGAACCTACGAGCAGTACTTC. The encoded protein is CASSLAQGGTYEQYF.

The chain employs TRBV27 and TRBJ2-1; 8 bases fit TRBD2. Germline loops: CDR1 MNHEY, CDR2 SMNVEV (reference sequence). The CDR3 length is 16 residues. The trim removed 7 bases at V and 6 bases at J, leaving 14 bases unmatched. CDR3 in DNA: TGTGCCAGCACCCTTTCGGGGAGCGGGGGCCTCAATGAGCAGTTCTTC. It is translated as CASTLSGSGGLNEQFF.

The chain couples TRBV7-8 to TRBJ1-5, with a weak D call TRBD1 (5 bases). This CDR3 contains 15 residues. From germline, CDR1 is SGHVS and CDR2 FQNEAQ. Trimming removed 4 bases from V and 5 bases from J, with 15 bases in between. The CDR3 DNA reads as TGTGCCAGCAGCTCCAGGGACCAGGTCGATCAGCCCCAGCATTTT. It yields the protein CASSSRDQVDQPQHF.

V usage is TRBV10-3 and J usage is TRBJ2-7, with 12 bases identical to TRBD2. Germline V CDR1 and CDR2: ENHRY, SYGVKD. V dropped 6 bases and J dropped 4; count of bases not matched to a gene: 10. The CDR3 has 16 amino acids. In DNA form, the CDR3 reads TGTGCCATCAGCGAAGGACTAGCGGGAAGCGTTTACGAGCAGTACTTC. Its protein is CAISEGLAGSVYEQYF.

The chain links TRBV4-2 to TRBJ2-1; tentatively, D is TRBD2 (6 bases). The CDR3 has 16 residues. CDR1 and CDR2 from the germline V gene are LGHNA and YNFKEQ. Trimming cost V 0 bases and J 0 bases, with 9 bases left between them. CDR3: CASSQEGRDSYNEQFF. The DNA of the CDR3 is TGTGCCAGCAGCCAAGAGGGGCGGGACTCCTACAATGAGCAGTTCTTC.

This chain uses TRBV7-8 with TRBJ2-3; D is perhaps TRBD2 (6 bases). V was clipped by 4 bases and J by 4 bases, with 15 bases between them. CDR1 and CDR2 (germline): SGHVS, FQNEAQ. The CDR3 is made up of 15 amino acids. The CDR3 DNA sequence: TGTGCCAGCAGCTCCCCAACGACTAGTTCAGATACGCAGTATTTT. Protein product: CASSSPTTSSDTQYF.

CDR3 DNA: TGTGCCAGCACGGGGGCTCTGGCCATGAGGAATCAGCCCCAGCATTTT. This codes for CASTGALAMRNQPQHF. This chain links TRBV28 with TRBJ1-5, with TRBD1 as a possible D gene (6 bases). Germline CDR1 reads MDHEN; CDR2 reads SYDVKM. The CDR3 is 16 amino acids. V was trimmed by 7 bases and J by 4 bases, leaving 20 bases between them.

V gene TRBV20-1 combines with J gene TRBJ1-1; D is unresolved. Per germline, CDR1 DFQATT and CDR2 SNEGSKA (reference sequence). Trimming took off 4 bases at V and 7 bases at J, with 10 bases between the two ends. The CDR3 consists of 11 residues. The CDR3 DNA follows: TGCAGTGCTACGTTGCGGTTTGAAGCTTTCTTT. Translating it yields CSATLRFEAFF.

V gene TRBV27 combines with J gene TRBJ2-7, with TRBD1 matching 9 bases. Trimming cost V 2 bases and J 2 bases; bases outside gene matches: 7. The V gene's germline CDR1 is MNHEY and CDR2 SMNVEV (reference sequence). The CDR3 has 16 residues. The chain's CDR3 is CASSLGTGRTAYEQYF. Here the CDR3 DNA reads TGTGCCAGCAGTTTAGGGACAGGGAGGACAGCCTACGAGCAGTACTTC.

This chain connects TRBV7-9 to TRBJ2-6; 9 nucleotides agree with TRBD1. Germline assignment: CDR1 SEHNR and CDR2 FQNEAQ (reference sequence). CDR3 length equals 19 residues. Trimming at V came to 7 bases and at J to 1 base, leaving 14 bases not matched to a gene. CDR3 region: CASKNWGDRGVSGANVLTF. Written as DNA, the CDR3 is TGTGCCAGCAAAAACTGGGGCGACAGGGGGGTATCTGGGGCCAACGTCCTGACTTTC.

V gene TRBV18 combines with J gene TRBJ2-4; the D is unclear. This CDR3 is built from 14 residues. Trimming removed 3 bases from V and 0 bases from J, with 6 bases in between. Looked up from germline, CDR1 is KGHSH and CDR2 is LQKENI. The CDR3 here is CASSPAVAKNIQYF. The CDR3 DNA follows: TGTGCCAGCTCACCGGCGGTAGCCAAAAACATTCAGTACTTC.

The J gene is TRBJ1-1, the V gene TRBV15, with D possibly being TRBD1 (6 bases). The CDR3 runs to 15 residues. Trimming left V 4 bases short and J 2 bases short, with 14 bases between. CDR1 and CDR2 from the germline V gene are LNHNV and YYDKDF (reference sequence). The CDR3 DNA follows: TGTGCCACCAGCAACCCGATACAGGGCAACACTGAAGCTTTCTTT. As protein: CATSNPIQGNTEAFF.

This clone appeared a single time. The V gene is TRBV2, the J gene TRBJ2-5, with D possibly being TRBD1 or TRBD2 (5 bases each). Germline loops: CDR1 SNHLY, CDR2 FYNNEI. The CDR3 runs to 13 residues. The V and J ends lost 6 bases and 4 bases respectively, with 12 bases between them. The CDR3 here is CASSDLGRETQYF. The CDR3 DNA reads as TGTGCCAGCAGCGACTTGGGACGAGAGACCCAGTACTTC.

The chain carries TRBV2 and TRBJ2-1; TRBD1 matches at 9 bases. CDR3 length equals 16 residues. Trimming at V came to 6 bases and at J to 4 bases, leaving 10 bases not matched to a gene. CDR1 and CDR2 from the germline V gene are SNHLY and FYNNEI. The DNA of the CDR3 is TGTGCCAGCAGGCTCCAGAGGACAGGGGCGTACAATGAGCAGTTCTTC. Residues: CASRLQRTGAYNEQFF.

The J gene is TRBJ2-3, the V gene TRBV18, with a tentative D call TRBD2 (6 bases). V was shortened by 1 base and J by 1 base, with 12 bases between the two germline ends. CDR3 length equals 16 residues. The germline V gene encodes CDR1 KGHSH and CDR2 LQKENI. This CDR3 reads CASSPRREWGTDTQYF. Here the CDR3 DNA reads TGTGCCAGCTCACCACGCCGGGAGTGGGGCACAGATACGCAGTATTTT.

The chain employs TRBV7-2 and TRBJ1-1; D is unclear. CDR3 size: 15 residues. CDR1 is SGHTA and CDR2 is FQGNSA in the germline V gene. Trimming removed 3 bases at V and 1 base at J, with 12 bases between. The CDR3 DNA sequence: TGTGCCAGCAGCTTGCAGGCGGTCGGGAACACTGAAGCTTTCTTT. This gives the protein CASSLQAVGNTEAFF.

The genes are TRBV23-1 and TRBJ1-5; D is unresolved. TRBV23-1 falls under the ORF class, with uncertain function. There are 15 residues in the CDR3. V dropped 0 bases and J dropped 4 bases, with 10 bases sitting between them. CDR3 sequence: CASSQSTQRNQPQHF. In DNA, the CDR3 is TGCGCCAGCAGTCAATCGACACAGAGAAATCAGCCCCAGCATTTT.

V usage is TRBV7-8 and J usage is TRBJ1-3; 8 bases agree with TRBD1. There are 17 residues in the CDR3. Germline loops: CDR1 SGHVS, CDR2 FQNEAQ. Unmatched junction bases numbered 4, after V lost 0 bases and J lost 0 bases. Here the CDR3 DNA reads TGTGCCAGCAGCTTAGCCTCGGGACAGGACTCTGGAAACACCATATATTTT. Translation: CASSLASGQDSGNTIYF.

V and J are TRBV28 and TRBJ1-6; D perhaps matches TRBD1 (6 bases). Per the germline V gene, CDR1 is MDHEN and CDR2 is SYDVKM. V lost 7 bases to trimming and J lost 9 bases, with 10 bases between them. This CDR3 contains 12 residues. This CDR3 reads CASTQGRSPLHF. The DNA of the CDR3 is TGTGCCAGCACTCAGGGGCGTTCACCCCTCCACTTT.

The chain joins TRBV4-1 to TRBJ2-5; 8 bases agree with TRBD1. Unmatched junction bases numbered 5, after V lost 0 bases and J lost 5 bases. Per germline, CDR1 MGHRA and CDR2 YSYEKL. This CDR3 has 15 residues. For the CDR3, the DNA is TGCGCCAGCAGCCAAGAACAGGGGGTAGGGGAGACCCAGTACTTC. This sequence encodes CASSQEQGVGETQYF.

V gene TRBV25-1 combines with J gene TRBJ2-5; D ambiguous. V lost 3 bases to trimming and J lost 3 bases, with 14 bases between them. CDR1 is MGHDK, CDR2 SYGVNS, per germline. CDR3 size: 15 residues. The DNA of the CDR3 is TGTGCCAGCAGTGACCCTCCTGGAACCGAAGAGACCCAGTACTTC. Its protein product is CASSDPPGTEETQYF.

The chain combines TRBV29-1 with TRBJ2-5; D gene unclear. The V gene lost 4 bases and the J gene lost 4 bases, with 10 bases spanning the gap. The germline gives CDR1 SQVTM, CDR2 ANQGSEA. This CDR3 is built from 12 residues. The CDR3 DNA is TGCAGCGTTGTCCCCTTAGGAGAGACCCAGTACTTC. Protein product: CSVVPLGETQYF. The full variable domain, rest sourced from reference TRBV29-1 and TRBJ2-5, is SAVISQKPSRDICQRGTSLTIQCQVDSQVTMMFWYRQQPGQSLTLIATANQGSEATYESGFVIDKFPISRPNLTFSTLTVSNMSPEDSSIYLCSVVPLGETQYFGPGTRLLVL.

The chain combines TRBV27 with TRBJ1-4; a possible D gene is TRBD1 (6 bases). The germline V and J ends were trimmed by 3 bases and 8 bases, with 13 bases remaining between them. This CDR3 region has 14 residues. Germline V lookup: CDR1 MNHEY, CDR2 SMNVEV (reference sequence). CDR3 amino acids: CASSFTGGGEKLFF. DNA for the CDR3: TGTGCCAGCAGTTTTACGGGGGGCGGCGAAAAACTGTTTTTT.

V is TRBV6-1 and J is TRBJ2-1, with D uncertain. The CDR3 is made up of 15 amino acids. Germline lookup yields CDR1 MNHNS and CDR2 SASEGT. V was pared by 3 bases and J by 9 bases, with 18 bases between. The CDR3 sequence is CASSEGLSWQSEQFF. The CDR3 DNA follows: TGTGCCAGCAGTGAGGGCCTATCTTGGCAGAGTGAGCAGTTCTTC.